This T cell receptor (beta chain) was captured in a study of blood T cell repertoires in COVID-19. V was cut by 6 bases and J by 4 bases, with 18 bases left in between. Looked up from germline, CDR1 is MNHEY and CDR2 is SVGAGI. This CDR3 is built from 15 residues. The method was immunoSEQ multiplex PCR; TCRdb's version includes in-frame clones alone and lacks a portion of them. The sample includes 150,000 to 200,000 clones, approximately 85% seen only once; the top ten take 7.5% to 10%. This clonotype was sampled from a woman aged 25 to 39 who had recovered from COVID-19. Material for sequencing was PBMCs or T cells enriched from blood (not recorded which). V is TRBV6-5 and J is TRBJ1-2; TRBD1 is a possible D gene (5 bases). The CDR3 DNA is TGTGCCAGCAGCTCTCCGGACACCTCTACCTATGGCTACACCTTC. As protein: CASSSPDTSTYGYTF.